Below, 20 T cell receptor beta chains from the same sample are listed, as sequenced in a study of blood T cell repertoires in COVID-19 (dated by TCRdb to 2019 to 2021). Libraries were built with the immunoSEQ multiplex PCR assay. The source is immuneACCESS, and TCRdb retained only in-frame sequences with V and J called. Part of the clones is not carried over; for the studies checked, unresolved V genes explain less than half of this, and the remainder is unexplained. The sample contains some 700,000 clones, approximately 90% of them found a single time. The ten most abundant clones make up approximately 0.25% of the sample. The sequencing input was peripheral blood. These receptors originate from a woman aged 18-29 years with acute or convalescent COVID-19.

The rearrangement uses TRBV10-3 and TRBJ1-1; tentatively, D is TRBD1 (5 bases). CDR1 is ENHRY and CDR2 is SYGVKD in the germline V gene. Deletions cut 8 bases from V and 4 bases from J, with 14 bases between. The CDR3 loop spans 13 amino acids. The CDR3 reads CAIQLDGGTEAFF. The DNA for the CDR3 is TGTGCCATCCAGCTGGACGGGGGCACTGAAGCTTTCTTT.

This chain uses TRBV2 with TRBJ2-7; possibly TRBD2 for D (5 bases). The CDR3 contains 13 residues. The V gene's germline CDR1 is SNHLY and CDR2 FYNNEI. V dropped 4 bases and J dropped 7 bases, with 14 bases sitting between them. In DNA form, the CDR3 reads TGTGCCAGCAGTGGGACTTCTTCTGCGGAGCAGTACTTC. Translation: CASSGTSSAEQYF.

This clone was observed once. The rearrangement links TRBV5-5 to TRBJ1-6, with TRBD1 identical over 7 bases. This CDR3 has 15 amino acids. CDR1 is SGHKS, CDR2 YYEKEE, per germline (reference sequence). V lost 4 bases and J lost 11; bases outside the gene matches: 12. CDR3 DNA: TGTGCCAGCAGCCTATGGTGGGGGACAGTGACACCCCTCCACTTT. As protein: CASSLWWGTVTPLHF.

The chain combines TRBV27 with TRBJ1-2; a possible D gene is TRBD1 (5 bases). Germline CDR1 reads MNHEY; CDR2 reads SMNVEV (reference sequence). The CDR3 length is 16 residues. Trimming removed 4 bases at V and 0 bases at J, with 15 bases between. CDR3 residues: CASSSLAGIANYGYTF. CDR3 coding DNA: TGTGCCAGCAGTTCCCTGGCAGGGATCGCTAACTATGGCTACACCTTC.

V usage is TRBV5-6 and J usage is TRBJ1-6; TRBD1 matches at 10 bases. CDR1 and CDR2 from the germline V gene are SGHDT and YYEEEE. Trimming cost V 3 bases and J 6 bases; bases outside gene matches: 0. The CDR3 sequence is 14 residues long. The CDR3 sequence: CASSWDRGNSPLHF. CDR3 DNA: TGTGCCAGCAGCTGGGACAGGGGTAATTCACCCCTCCACTTT.

The chain joins TRBV12-3 or TRBV12-4 to TRBJ1-2, with D perhaps matching TRBD1 (5 bases). V lost 3 bases and J lost 7, with 12 bases in between. This CDR3 contains 13 residues. The CDR3 protein is CASSLGPEGGYTF. The CDR3 DNA follows: TGTGCCAGCAGTTTGGGGCCGGAGGGTGGCTACACCTTC.

V is TRBV30 and J is TRBJ1-2; a possible D gene is TRBD1 (5 bases). CDR1 GTSNPN and CDR2 SVGIG come from the germline V gene (reference sequence). Trimming removed 2 bases from V and 8 bases from J, with 24 bases in between. The CDR3 is made up of 16 amino acids. In DNA, the CDR3 is TGTGCCTGGAGTCCCCGGGGGGACGAAGGGGCGCGGGGCTACACCTTC. The encoded protein is CAWSPRGDEGARGYTF.

The rearrangement uses TRBV6-4 and TRBJ1-5; TRBD1 is a possible D gene (5 bases). Per the germline V gene, CDR1 is MRHNA and CDR2 is SNTAGT. Trimming cost V 2 bases and J 8 bases, with 10 bases left between them. This CDR3 is 13 amino acids long. The CDR3 DNA is TGTGCCAGCAGTGACCAGACAGATAAGCCCCAGCATTTT. Translation gives CASSDQTDKPQHF.

The J gene is TRBJ1-2, the V gene TRBV2, with 8 nucleotides matching TRBD1. CDR1 and CDR2 from the germline V gene are SNHLY and FYNNEI. The V segment lost 5 bases and the J segment 2 bases; nucleotides outside the gene matches: 4. The CDR3 is made up of 14 amino acids. Here the CDR3 DNA reads TGTGCCAGCAGTATGGACAGGGTCAACTATGGCTACACCTTC. The encoded protein is CASSMDRVNYGYTF.

This chain links TRBV6-5 with TRBJ1-2; 7 bases are a match to TRBD1. Looked up from germline, CDR1 is MNHEY and CDR2 is SVGAGI. J gave up 5 bases and V 5 bases, and 5 bases lay outside the gene matches. The CDR3 is 13 residues long. The CDR3 nucleotides read TGTGCCAGCAGTAGACAGGGTCGGTATGGCTACACCTTC. Encoded protein: CASSRQGRYGYTF.

The genes are TRBV12-3 or TRBV12-4 and TRBJ1-6; tentatively, D is TRBD1 (5 bases). With 8 bases removed from V and 7 bases from J, the gap between germline ends came to 12 bases. This CDR3 is 13 amino acids long. Written as DNA, the CDR3 is TGTGCCAGCCGCAGGGTACACAATTCACCCCTCCACTTT. This codes for CASRRVHNSPLHF.

The gene calls are TRBV4-3 and TRBJ1-1; 9 bases agree with TRBD1. The CDR3 has 15 amino acids. V was clipped by 1 base and J by 5 bases; unmatched bases: 5. CDR1 and CDR2 from the germline V gene are LGHNA and YSLEER. The CDR3 DNA reads TGCGCCAGCAGCCAAGTCACAGGGGGCAGGACTGAAGCTTTCTTT. Its translation: CASSQVTGGRTEAFF.

The chain combines TRBV9 with TRBJ2-4, with TRBD1 matching 7 bases. Germline CDR1 reads SGDLS; CDR2 reads YYNGEE. This CDR3 has 14 amino acids. Trimming took 3 bases from V and 9 from J; bases not matched to a gene: 9. The CDR3 spells CASSAETGLGIQYF. DNA of the CDR3: TGTGCCAGCAGCGCAGAGACAGGGTTGGGCATTCAGTACTTC.

V is TRBV27 and J is TRBJ2-5; D call uncertain. The germline CDR1 and CDR2 sequences are MNHEY and SMNVEV (reference sequence). The CDR3 spans 12 residues. Deletions cut 5 bases from V and 5 bases from J, with 9 bases between. CDR3 bases: TGTGCCAGCAGTCTCCTAGGCGAGACCCAGTACTTC. Amino acid sequence: CASSLLGETQYF.

This clone has only one observation. J is TRBJ2-1 and V is TRBV5-1, with D tentatively TRBD1 (6 bases). The CDR3 is 12 amino acids. Germline lookup yields CDR1 SGHRS and CDR2 YFSETQ. Trimming took off 9 bases at V and 7 bases at J, with 14 bases between the two ends. The CDR3 protein is CAIPGQGNEQFF. The CDR3, as DNA: TGCGCCATCCCGGGCCAGGGGAATGAGCAGTTCTTC.

The chain links TRBV12-3 or TRBV12-4 to TRBJ2-2, with D hard to call. Trimming cost V 4 bases and J 7 bases, with 10 bases left between them. The CDR3 totals 13 residues. The CDR3 sequence is CASSWRRFGELFF. The CDR3 DNA reads as TGTGCCAGCAGTTGGCGGAGATTCGGGGAGCTGTTTTTT.

The chain is built from TRBV9 and TRBJ2-2; 9 bases are a match to TRBD2. Losses at the gene ends were 7 bases for V and 8 bases for J; bases not matched to a gene: 12. Germline CDR1 is SGDLS and CDR2 is YYNGEE. The CDR3 covers 15 residues. The DNA for the CDR3 is TGTGCCAGCGGTCAGCGGGGGGCCGCCAGGGGGGAGCTGTTTTTT. Encoded protein: CASGQRGAARGELFF.

The chain uses TRBV6-5 and TRBJ1-2; the match to TRBD1 covers 7 bases. Unmatched junction bases numbered 9, after V lost 6 bases and J lost 8 bases. The CDR3 contains 13 residues. Germline CDR1 reads MNHEY; CDR2 reads SVGAGI. This CDR3 reads CASRKGALGGYTF. In DNA, the CDR3 is TGTGCCAGCAGGAAGGGGGCCCTCGGCGGCTACACCTTC.

The rearrangement joins TRBV7-8 to TRBJ2-5; the D gene is possibly TRBD2 (5 bases). CDR1 and CDR2 from the germline V gene are SGHVS and FQNEAQ. Deletions cut 5 bases from V and 2 bases from J, with 12 bases between. The CDR3 is 14 amino acids. CDR3: CASSLTTGQETQYF. The CDR3 DNA sequence: TGTGCCAGCAGCCTTACGACGGGACAAGAGACCCAGTACTTC.

This clone was detected once. The chain employs TRBV2 and TRBJ1-3; the D gene is possibly TRBD1 (5 bases). V gave up 1 base and J gave up 4 bases, with 8 bases separating them. The germline V gene has CDR1 SNHLY and CDR2 FYNNEI. The CDR3 has 14 amino acids. DNA of the CDR3: TGTGCCAGCAGTGAAGAGCGACAGGGAAACACCATATATTTT. Translated: CASSEERQGNTIYF.